This T cell receptor (beta chain) comes out of a study of T cell repertoires in cytomegalovirus infection. Looking at the study overall: A matching HLA type, together with CMV infection, was signaled by public TCR beta signatures. Overall study findings and caveats: CMV carriers with the relevant HLA were identified by cumulative public TCR beta family frequency. HLA-C-restricted CMV-specific TCR beta clonotypes were dominant in the ex vivo response.

TCRdb passed the reads through MiXCR, listing each CDR3 protein once. The sample consists of around 530,000 distinct CDR3 sequences, 15% to 20% of them appearing once. As to this clonotype: Antigen unknown.

The length of the CDR3 is 14 residues. Germline CDR1 is LNHNV and CDR2 is YYDKDF (reference sequence). V was clipped by 2 bases and J by 5 bases, with 9 bases between them. The sequence came from a human donor in good health (CMV status not recorded). Some clones in this sample may be carry-over from other donors' samples. The J gene is TRBJ1-4, the V gene TRBV15; D is unresolved. The sequenced sample consisted of CD8+ T cells from PBMCs. The CDR3 region has the DNA TGTGCCACCAGCAGATGGGCAGACAATGAAAAACTGTTTTTT. Its translation: CATSRWADNEKLFF.